The source of this T cell receptor beta chain is a study of breast tumors, draining lymph nodes, adjacent tissues (dated by TCRdb to 2016 to 2017). Turning to the overall study: The study compared TCR beta repertoires across tumor, adjacent nontumor tissue and axillary lymph nodes from breast cancer patients. In human breast cancer, the study set out to evaluate how tumor, surrounding tissue and draining lymph node repertoires relate to one another and whether T cells may move between these sites.

Worth noting for this clonotype: No cognate antigen has been identified for it. The sample holds no much larger clone one base away, and base qualities are not on file.

Sequencing took place on an Illumina HiSeq 2000. Multiplex PCR amplification was used to build the TCR beta chain libraries. High-throughput sequencing was used to analyze the amplified TCR beta chain products. TCRdb trimmed public reads at Q25 via fastp, called clones via MiXCR and kept in-frame beta chains. CDR3 protein duplicates are merged, each entry listing the most common genes and DNA. In this sample the table shows around 150,000 distinct CDR3 sequences, approximately 29% of which occur a single time. The ten largest clonotypes hold roughly 2.2% of the sample. Lymph node samples were obtained from the axillary draining lymph nodes of breast cancer patients. The investigation overall reported the following: Tumor and nontumor tissue repertoires were significantly more similar in luminal-like than in basal-like breast cancer. Rather than being directly demonstrated, the conclusion that tumor T cells originate in lymph nodes was presented as consistent with a hypothesis. Tumor T-cell repertoires showed less diversity than lymph node repertoires and more diversity than nontumor tissue repertoires, and tumor T-cell repertoires showed preferential V and J gene usage. A scenario in which most tumor T cells derive from the lymph node and then expand within tumor tissue was judged to be consistent with the data.

The germline ends are 19 bases apart after V is trimmed by 2 bases and J by 11 bases. Spanning cysteine to phenylalanine, the CDR3 consists of 14 amino acids. Only the CDR3 part of the read is kept: 42 bases, read in frame from the first base. From a lookup of the germline V gene, CDR1 and CDR2 are SQVTM and ANQGSEA. The specimen was axillary lymph node tissue. The sequence is built from TRBV29-1 and TRBJ1-5; the D segment could be TRBD1, given 5 matching bases. This sequence was found in a female donor with breast cancer. Some clones in this sample may be carry-over from other donors' samples. The DNA is as follows: TGCAGCGTTGAATCCCCTGGGGGGTCGGAGACCCAGCATTTT. The resulting protein is CSVESPGGSETQHF.